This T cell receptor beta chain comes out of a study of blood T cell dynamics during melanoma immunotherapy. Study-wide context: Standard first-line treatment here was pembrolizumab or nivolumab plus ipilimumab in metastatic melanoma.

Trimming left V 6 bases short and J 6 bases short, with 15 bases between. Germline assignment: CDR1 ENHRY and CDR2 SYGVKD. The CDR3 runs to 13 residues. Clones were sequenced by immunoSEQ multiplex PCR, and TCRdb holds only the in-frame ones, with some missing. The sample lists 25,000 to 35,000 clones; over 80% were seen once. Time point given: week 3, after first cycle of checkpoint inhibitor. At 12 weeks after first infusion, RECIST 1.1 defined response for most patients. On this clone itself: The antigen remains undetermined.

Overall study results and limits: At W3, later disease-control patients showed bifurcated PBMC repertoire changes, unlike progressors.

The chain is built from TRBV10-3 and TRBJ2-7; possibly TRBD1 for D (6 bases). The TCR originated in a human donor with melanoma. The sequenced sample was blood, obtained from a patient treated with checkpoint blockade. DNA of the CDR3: TGTGCCATCAGCATCGAACAGGGACGCGAGCAGTACTTC. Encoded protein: CAISIEQGREQYF.